The source of this T cell receptor (beta chain) is a study of cytomegalovirus exposure and HLA in healthy donors. Both 60 Vbeta primers and 13 Jbeta primers went into the PCR. Profiled with immunoSEQ multiplex PCR; TCRdb holds only in-frame clones, not every one. The data show about 140,000 clones, 70% to 80% seen once. With V trimmed by 7 bases and J by 1 base, 7 bases remained unmatched. CDR1 is ENHRY and CDR2 is SYGVKD in the germline V gene. The CDR3 has 14 amino acids. The sample comprised PBMCs. V usage is TRBV10-3 and J usage is TRBJ2-7; 7 bases are shared with TRBD1. This TCR was recovered from a female donor in good health and CMV-seronegative. CDR3 protein: CAINRGPDSYEQYF. CDR3 nucleotide sequence: TGTGCCATCAATAGGGGGCCTGATTCCTACGAGCAGTACTTC.